Below are 23 T cell receptor beta chains sequenced from a single sample in a study of shared clonotypes between healthy human individuals (dated by TCRdb to 2020 to 2021). CD8 naive samples were CD45RO-negative cells positively selected for CCR7, giving a CD45RA+CCR7+ population that excluded TemRA cells. Receptors were amplified or captured by the immunoSEQ multiplex PCR assay. TCRdb carries this immuneACCESS record with in-frame sequences only. Its versions omit some clonotypes, under half of them owing to an unresolved V gene in the studies checked, with the rest unexplained. This sample is represented by roughly 2.1 million clones; roughly 91% of them were singletons. The ten biggest clones cover about 1.5% of the sample. The source material was naive CD8+ T cells from PBMCs. The sample's cell subset or site label, in plain terms: CD45RA+CCR7+. The receptors stem from a man between 18 and 29 years old in good health. Some clones in this sample may be carry-over from other donors' samples.

J is TRBJ2-5 and V is TRBV2, with 9 bases identical to TRBD1. The CDR3 contains 14 residues. Trimming took 5 bases from V and 5 from J; bases not matched to a gene: 6. Per the germline V gene, CDR1 is SNHLY and CDR2 is FYNNEI. CDR3 DNA: TGTGCCAGCAGTACGGGACAGGGTGTGGAGACCCAGTACTTC. As protein: CASSTGQGVETQYF.

V gene TRBV7-9 combines with J gene TRBJ2-7, with a tentative D call TRBD2 (6 bases). Trimming pared 0 bases from V and 5 bases from J, leaving 8 bases between. Germline V gene data show CDR1 as SEHNR and CDR2 as FQNEAQ (reference sequence). CDR3 length equals 13 residues. The CDR3 DNA reads TGTGCCAGCAGCTTAGCGGGAGGCGACGAGCAGTACTTC. Amino acid sequence: CASSLAGGDEQYF.

The genes are TRBV19 and TRBJ1-3, with D uncertain. CDR1 and CDR2 from the germline V gene are LNHDA and SQIVND (reference sequence). The CDR3 is 15 amino acids. Between the trimmed V and J ends, which lost 7 bases and 3 bases, there was a span of 16 bases. CDR3 in amino acids: CASTNGRRDGNTIYF. In nucleotides, the CDR3 is TGTGCCAGTACCAACGGGAGGAGGGATGGAAACACCATATATTTT.

This clone was picked up a small number of times. At the DNA level, this CDR3 is encoded by other sequences in the same sample as well. The rearrangement links TRBV6-5 to TRBJ2-1, with 11 bases aligning to TRBD2. The V gene end was trimmed by 2 bases and the J gene end by 4 bases; junction bases not matched to a gene: 1. The germline V gene has CDR1 MNHEY and CDR2 SVGAGI. CDR3 length equals 15 residues. The CDR3 loop reads CASSYGTSGYNEQFF. CDR3 nucleotide sequence: TGTGCCAGCAGTTACGGGACTAGCGGATACAATGAGCAGTTCTTC.

The rearrangement links TRBV7-3 to TRBJ2-1, with 9 bases aligning to TRBD2. Germline loops: CDR1 SGHTA, CDR2 FQGTGA. This CDR3 has 14 amino acids. Trimming cost V 6 bases and J 9 bases; bases outside gene matches: 9. The CDR3 loop reads CASSWIAGDGEQFF. CDR3 DNA: TGTGCCAGCAGTTGGATAGCGGGAGATGGTGAGCAGTTCTTC. Combining the CDR3 with reference TRBV7-3 and TRBJ2-1 gives the whole variable domain GAGVSQTPSNKVTEKGKYVELRCDPISGHTALYWYRQSLGQGPEFLIYFQGTGAADDSGLPNDRFFAVRPEGSVSTLKIQRTERGDSAVYLCASSWIAGDGEQFFGPGTRLTVL.

This chain joins TRBV27 and TRBJ2-7; TRBD1 matches at 7 bases. This CDR3 spans 13 amino acids. CDR1 is MNHEY and CDR2 is SMNVEV in the germline V gene (reference sequence). V trimming: 6 bases; J trimming: 4 bases; junction bases outside the gene matches: 6. The CDR3 is CASRETGTYEQYF. In DNA, the CDR3 is TGTGCCAGCAGAGAGACAGGGACGTACGAGCAGTACTTC.

This clone was recorded once. V gene TRBV29-1 combines with J gene TRBJ2-3, with TRBD2 matching 11 bases. The germline CDR1 and CDR2 sequences are SQVTM and ANQGSEA. The J segment lost 1 base and the V segment lost 6 bases, leaving 3 bases of the junction unmatched. The CDR3 runs to 14 residues. DNA of the CDR3: TGCAGCGTACTAGCGGGAGTCGGCACAGATACGCAGTATTTT. This codes for CSVLAGVGTDTQYF.

This chain connects TRBV9 to TRBJ2-7; 11 nucleotides agree with TRBD1. J was trimmed by 3 bases and V by 4 bases; bases with no gene match: 3. Germline V gene data show CDR1 as SGDLS and CDR2 as YYNGEE. The CDR3 covers 14 residues. The CDR3 loop is CASSSGTGGYEQYF. The CDR3 bases are TGTGCCAGCAGCTCCGGGACAGGGGGCTACGAGCAGTACTTC.

This clone was found once. V is TRBV27 and J is TRBJ1-5; D ambiguous. V lost 7 bases, J lost 6 bases, and 10 bases lay in between. The CDR3 is made up of 12 amino acids. CDR1 and CDR2 from the germline V gene are MNHEY and SMNVEV (reference sequence). The chain's CDR3 is CASKGAGQPQHF. The DNA of the CDR3 is TGTGCCAGCAAGGGCGCCGGTCAGCCCCAGCATTTT.

The chain links TRBV5-1 to TRBJ2-7; D perhaps matches TRBD1 (6 bases). This CDR3 contains 14 residues. The germline gives CDR1 SGHRS, CDR2 YFSETQ. Trimming pared 0 bases from V and 5 bases from J, leaving 12 bases between. CDR3 in DNA: TGCGCCAGCAGCTTGGGAAGGGGGAGCGACGAGCAGTACTTC. It is translated as CASSLGRGSDEQYF.

The rearrangement uses TRBV7-8 and TRBJ1-2, with D tentatively TRBD1 (6 bases). The CDR3 is made up of 14 amino acids. CDR1 SGHVS and CDR2 FQNEAQ come from the germline V gene. Trimming stripped 4 bases from V and 4 bases from J, with 13 bases between. The CDR3 spells CASSSPGAGYGYTF. CDR3 bases: TGTGCCAGCAGCTCCCCGGGGGCTGGCTATGGCTACACCTTC.

This chain links TRBV28 with TRBJ1-4; a possible D gene is TRBD1 (6 bases). There are 15 residues in the CDR3. V was shortened by 1 base and J by 3 bases, with 9 bases between the two germline ends. Germline CDR1 reads MDHEN; CDR2 reads SYDVKM. This chain's CDR3 is CASSLLGGANEKLFF. DNA for the CDR3: TGTGCCAGCAGTTTATTAGGGGGGGCTAATGAAAAACTGTTTTTT.

The chain links TRBV29-1 to TRBJ2-1; D might be TRBD1 or TRBD2, each matching 5 bases. The V gene lost 1 base and the J gene lost 5 bases, with 18 bases spanning the gap. The germline CDR1 and CDR2 sequences are SQVTM and ANQGSEA. The CDR3 loop spans 16 amino acids. The CDR3 is CSVEVGTTQTDNEQFF. CDR3 nucleotide sequence: TGCAGCGTTGAAGTTGGGACGACGCAAACCGACAATGAGCAGTTCTTC.

V is TRBV18 and J is TRBJ1-1, with TRBD1 matching 8 bases. This CDR3 spans 15 amino acids. V lost 3 bases, J lost 4 bases, and 7 bases stayed unmatched. CDR1 is KGHSH, CDR2 LQKENI, per germline. CDR3 in DNA: TGTGCCAGCTCACCGGGACAGGCGGGCGCCACTGAAGCTTTCTTT. Protein sequence: CASSPGQAGATEAFF.

The rearrangement uses TRBV28 and TRBJ2-2; D may be TRBD2 (5 bases). Germline CDR1 and CDR2: MDHEN and SYDVKM. The ends were cut back, 1 base at V and 4 bases at J, with 10 bases in the middle. The length of the CDR3 is 15 residues. The CDR3 DNA reads TGTGCCAGCAGTTTATCCCGGAGGAGCACCGGGGAGCTGTTTTTT. Translation gives CASSLSRRSTGELFF. The full variable domain, with the rest looked up from reference TRBV28 and TRBJ2-2, is DVKVTQSSRYLVKRTGEKVFLECVQDMDHENMFWYRQDPGLGLRLIYFSYDVKMKEKGDIPEGYSVSREKKERFSLILESASTNQTSMYLCASSLSRRSTGELFFGEGSRLTVL.

The gene calls are TRBV4-1 and TRBJ2-5; TRBD2 agrees at 8 bases. The J segment lost 5 bases and the V segment lost 1 base, leaving 12 bases of the junction unmatched. Germline CDR1 reads MGHRA; CDR2 reads YSYEKL. The CDR3 has 17 amino acids. CDR3 nucleotide sequence: TGCGCCAGCAGCCAAGTCAGCGGGAGTAGCTTCCGGGAGACCCAGTACTTC. Protein sequence: CASSQVSGSSFRETQYF.

This chain connects TRBV6-1 to TRBJ2-2; D unclear. The germline V and J ends were trimmed by 5 bases and 6 bases, with 16 bases remaining between them. Germline V gene sequence: CDR1 MNHNS, CDR2 SASEGT. The CDR3 spans 15 residues. The CDR3 DNA is TGTGCCAGCAGTTTGCGTGACCTCCCGGCCGGGGAGCTGTTTTTT. Amino acid sequence: CASSLRDLPAGELFF.

This chain connects TRBV7-6 to TRBJ1-1; D remains ambiguous. Germline V gene data show CDR1 as SGHVS and CDR2 as FNYEAQ. The CDR3 loop spans 14 amino acids. Trimming took 4 bases from V and 6 from J, leaving 15 bases between them. The CDR3 DNA reads as TGTGCCAGCAGCTCAGGACCCGGGAGCGCTGAAGCTTTCTTT. Its protein product is CASSSGPGSAEAFF.

V and J are TRBV28 and TRBJ2-1; 8 nucleotides match TRBD2. The length of the CDR3 is 15 residues. CDR1 and CDR2 (germline): MDHEN, SYDVKM. With V trimmed by 6 bases and J by 8 bases, 12 bases remained unmatched. For the CDR3, the DNA is TGTGCCAGCAGGCCTCTGAGCGGGACTAGGGATGAGCAGTTCTTC. As protein: CASRPLSGTRDEQFF.

This clone showed up just once. V gene TRBV7-2 combines with J gene TRBJ2-4, with D perhaps TRBD2 (6 bases). CDR3 length: 15 amino acids. The germline CDR1 and CDR2 sequences are SGHTA and FQGNSA. The V end was cut by 1 base, the J end by 4 bases, with 11 bases between. CDR3 sequence reads: CASSLVGDWKNIQYF. CDR3 in DNA: TGTGCCAGCAGCTTAGTAGGGGACTGGAAAAACATTCAGTACTTC.

The chain employs TRBV14 and TRBJ2-3; D remains unclear. The CDR3 consists of 12 residues. Between the trimmed V and J ends, which lost 4 bases and 5 bases, there was a span of 7 bases. Per germline, CDR1 SGHDN and CDR2 FVKESK. CDR3 coding DNA: TGTGCCAGCAGCCGCCCCTTAGATACGCAGTATTTT. Encoded protein: CASSRPLDTQYF. Variable domain in full (rest from reference TRBV14 and TRBJ2-3): EAGVTQFPSHSVIEKGQTVTLRCDPISGHDNLYWYRRVMGKEIKFLLHFVKESKQDESGMPNNRFLAERTGGTYSTLKVQPAELEDSGVYFCASSRPLDTQYFGPGTRLTVL.

This clone was observed a single time. At the DNA level, this CDR3 is encoded by other sequences in the same sample as well. The chain couples TRBV5-1 to TRBJ2-7; TRBD1 is a possible D gene (6 bases). The V gene lost 2 bases and the J gene lost 4 bases, with 10 bases spanning the gap. The CDR3 has 13 residues. The V gene's germline CDR1 is SGHRS and CDR2 YFSETQ. The CDR3, as DNA: TGCGCCAGCAGCTTACAGGGATCGTACGAGCAGTACTTC. Protein: CASSLQGSYEQYF. The variable domain in full, completed from reference TRBV5-1 and TRBJ2-7, reads KAGVTQTPRYLIKTRGQQVTLSCSPISGHRSVSWYQQTPGQGLQFLFEYFSETQRNKGNFPGRFSGRQFSNSRSEMNVSTLELGDSALYLCASSLQGSYEQYFGPGTRLTVT.

Details on this clone: The same CDR3 arises from other DNA sequences in this sample as well. The chain combines TRBV29-1 with TRBJ2-5, with TRBD1 matching 7 bases. CDR3 length equals 15 residues. The V gene end was trimmed by 1 base and the J gene end by 1 base; junction bases not matched to a gene: 6. Germline V CDR1 and CDR2: SQVTM, ANQGSEA. CDR3 region: CSVEGQGHRQETQYF. The DNA of the CDR3 is TGCAGCGTTGAAGGACAGGGACATCGCCAAGAGACCCAGTACTTC.